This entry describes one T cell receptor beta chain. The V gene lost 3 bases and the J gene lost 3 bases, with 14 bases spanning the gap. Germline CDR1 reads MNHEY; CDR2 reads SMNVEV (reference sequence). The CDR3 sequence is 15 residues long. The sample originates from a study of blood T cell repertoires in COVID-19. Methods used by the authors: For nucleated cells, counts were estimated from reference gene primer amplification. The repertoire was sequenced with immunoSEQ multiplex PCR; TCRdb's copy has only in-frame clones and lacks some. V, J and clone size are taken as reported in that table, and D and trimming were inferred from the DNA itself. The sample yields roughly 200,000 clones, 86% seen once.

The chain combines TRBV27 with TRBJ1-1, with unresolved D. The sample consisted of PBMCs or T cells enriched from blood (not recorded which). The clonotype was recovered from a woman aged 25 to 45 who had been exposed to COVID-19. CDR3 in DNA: TGTGCCAGCAGTTTCTTACCCCCCACAGACACTGAAGCTTTCTTT. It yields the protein CASSFLPPTDTEAFF.